Listed below are T cell receptor beta chains from one sample, sequenced in a study of PD-1 blockade in classical Hodgkin lymphoma. TCRdb's table, derived via immunoSEQ multiplex PCR, lists solely in-frame clones and lacks some. The table includes tens of thousands of clones, roughly 73% detected once. The material sequenced was peripheral blood mononuclear cells (PBMCs), taken before the fourth cycle of nivolumab. These receptors all stem from a human donor with classical Hodgkin lymphoma. CDR3s include the opening cysteine and the closing phenylalanine or tryptophan. Each record gives: CDR3 protein, CDR3 DNA, D gene, V gene, J gene, clone size. D genes are given only for firm matches. The size of a clone is reported for some rows only, either as once, few or many, or as a class for expanded clones.

cdr3_aa: CASSVDRGSRPQHF; cdr3_nt: TGTGCCAGCAGTGTCGACAGGGGATCGAGGCCCCAGCATTTT; d_call: TRBD1; v_call: TRBV6-1; j_call: TRBJ1-5; clone_size: .
cdr3_aa: CSVEQESYGYTF; cdr3_nt: TGCAGCGTTGAGCAGGAGTCCTATGGCTACACCTTC; d_call: .; v_call: TRBV29-1; j_call: TRBJ1-2; clone_size: .
cdr3_aa: CASSFGNNEQFF; cdr3_nt: TGTGCCAGCAGCTTCGGAAACAATGAGCAGTTCTTC; d_call: .; v_call: TRBV7-9; j_call: TRBJ2-1; clone_size: medium-sized
cdr3_aa: CASSRGADTQYF; cdr3_nt: TGTGCCAGCAGCCGCGGGGCAGATACGCAGTATTTT; d_call: .; v_call: TRBV7-6; j_call: TRBJ2-3; clone_size: .
cdr3_aa: CASSRDYGYTF; cdr3_nt: TGTGCCAGCAGTAGAGACTATGGCTACACCTTC; d_call: .; v_call: TRBV2; j_call: TRBJ1-2; clone_size: .
cdr3_aa: CASRYGTLSSGNTIYF; cdr3_nt: TGCGCCAGCAGATATGGGACTCTGAGCTCTGGAAACACCATATATTTT; d_call: .; v_call: TRBV5-1; j_call: TRBJ1-3; clone_size: .
cdr3_aa: CAISESGNTIYF; cdr3_nt: TGTGCCATCAGTGAGTCAGGAAACACCATATATTTT; d_call: .; v_call: TRBV10-3; j_call: TRBJ1-3; clone_size: .
cdr3_aa: CASSPGGVSFLNTEAFF; cdr3_nt: TGTGCCAGCAGCCCTGGGGGGGTGTCTTTCTTGAACACTGAAGCTTTCTTT; d_call: .; v_call: TRBV7-2; j_call: TRBJ1-1; clone_size: .
cdr3_aa: CASSMQGETQYF; cdr3_nt: TGTGCCAGCAGCATGCAGGGAGAGACCCAGTACTTC; d_call: .; v_call: TRBV7-9; j_call: TRBJ2-5; clone_size: .
cdr3_aa: CASSLGQGGGTGELFF; cdr3_nt: TGTGCCAGCAGTTTAGGTCAGGGAGGTGGCACCGGGGAGCTGTTTTTT; d_call: .; v_call: TRBV28; j_call: TRBJ2-2; clone_size: .
cdr3_aa: CASVGGAGTGELFF; cdr3_nt: TGTGCCAGCGTAGGAGGGGCGGGGACCGGGGAGCTGTTTTTT; d_call: .; v_call: TRBV6-1; j_call: TRBJ2-2; clone_size: .
cdr3_aa: CASSEFFGTADDEAFF; cdr3_nt: TGTGCCAGCAGTGAATTTTTCGGGACAGCGGATGATGAAGCTTTCTTT; d_call: TRBD1; v_call: TRBV6-1; j_call: TRBJ1-1; clone_size: .
cdr3_aa: CASSYPGGTEAFF; cdr3_nt: TGTGCCAGCAGTTACCCGGGAGGGACTGAAGCTTTCTTT; d_call: .; v_call: TRBV6-5; j_call: TRBJ1-1; clone_size: once
cdr3_aa: CASSREDYGYTF; cdr3_nt: TGTGCCAGTTCTAGGGAGGACTATGGCTACACCTTC; d_call: .; v_call: TRBV19; j_call: TRBJ1-2; clone_size: .
cdr3_aa: CASSQDRYTQYF; cdr3_nt: TGTGCCAGCAGCCAAGACCGCTATACGCAGTATTTT; d_call: .; v_call: TRBV14; j_call: TRBJ2-3; clone_size: .
cdr3_aa: CASRTTGGAREQYF; cdr3_nt: TGTGCCAGCAGGACGACAGGGGGCGCGAGGGAGCAGTACTTC; d_call: TRBD1; v_call: TRBV6-5; j_call: TRBJ2-7; clone_size: .
cdr3_aa: CASSQGGAAANEQFF; cdr3_nt: TGTGCCAGCAGCCAAGGAGGAGCGGCTGCAAATGAGCAGTTCTTC; d_call: .; v_call: TRBV4-2; j_call: TRBJ2-1; clone_size: .
cdr3_aa: CASSPHFLGDSGSNEQFF; cdr3_nt: TGCGCCAGCAGCCCCCATTTCCTGGGAGATAGCGGGAGCAATGAGCAGTTCTTC; d_call: TRBD2; v_call: TRBV4-1; j_call: TRBJ2-1; clone_size: once
cdr3_aa: CASSFEPLGQNQETQYF; cdr3_nt: TGCGCCAGCAGCTTTGAACCCCTAGGACAGAACCAAGAGACCCAGTACTTC; d_call: .; v_call: TRBV5-1; j_call: TRBJ2-5; clone_size: .
cdr3_aa: CASSLGTGSNQPQHF; cdr3_nt: TGTGCCAGCAGCCTCGGGACAGGGAGCAATCAGCCCCAGCATTTT; d_call: TRBD1; v_call: TRBV7-9; j_call: TRBJ1-5; clone_size: .
cdr3_aa: CASMGLAGGPVEQFF; cdr3_nt: TGCGCCAGCATGGGGTTAGCGGGAGGGCCGGTTGAGCAGTTCTTC; d_call: TRBD2; v_call: TRBV5-1; j_call: TRBJ2-1; clone_size: .
cdr3_aa: CATGQVNTEAFF; cdr3_nt: TGTGCCACCGGACAGGTGAACACTGAAGCTTTCTTT; d_call: TRBD1; v_call: TRBV10-3; j_call: TRBJ1-1; clone_size: .
cdr3_aa: CASSYTTVGGKLFF; cdr3_nt: TGTGCCAGCAGTTACACGACGGTCGGTGGAAAACTGTTTTTT; d_call: .; v_call: TRBV6-6; j_call: TRBJ1-4; clone_size: .
cdr3_aa: CASSHLAGGSYNEQFF; cdr3_nt: TGTGCCAGCAGTCATCTAGCGGGAGGGTCCTACAATGAGCAGTTCTTC; d_call: TRBD2; v_call: TRBV28; j_call: TRBJ2-1; clone_size: .
cdr3_aa: CASSSGGNSPLHF; cdr3_nt: TGTGCCAGTAGCTCCGGGGGTAATTCACCCCTCCACTTT; d_call: .; v_call: TRBV19; j_call: TRBJ1-6; clone_size: few
cdr3_aa: CASLIWGGSYEQYF; cdr3_nt: TGTGCCAGCCTTATCTGGGGAGGGTCCTACGAGCAGTACTTC; d_call: TRBD2; v_call: TRBV5-8; j_call: TRBJ2-7; clone_size: .
cdr3_aa: CASSGQNTGELFF; cdr3_nt: TGTGCCAGCAGTGGACAGAACACCGGGGAGCTGTTTTTT; d_call: .; v_call: TRBV6-1; j_call: TRBJ2-2; clone_size: .
cdr3_aa: CASSLGGTISGEQYF; cdr3_nt: TGTGCCAGCAGCTTAGGTGGGACAATATCGGGTGAGCAGTACTTC; d_call: .; v_call: TRBV7-6; j_call: TRBJ2-7; clone_size: .
cdr3_aa: CASSSRTNYGYTF; cdr3_nt: TGCGCCAGCAGCTCCAGGACTAACTATGGCTACACCTTC; d_call: .; v_call: TRBV5-1; j_call: TRBJ1-2; clone_size: once
cdr3_aa: CASRLVGASSYEQYF; cdr3_nt: TGTGCCAGCAGGCTGGTTGGGGCAAGCTCCTACGAGCAGTACTTC; d_call: .; v_call: TRBV6-5; j_call: TRBJ2-7; clone_size: .
cdr3_aa: CASSSTVFYEQYF; cdr3_nt: TGTGCCAGCAGTTCTACAGTTTTTTATGAGCAGTACTTC; d_call: .; v_call: TRBV6-6; j_call: TRBJ2-7; clone_size: few
cdr3_aa: CASSRKNRNDEQYF; cdr3_nt: TGTGCCAGCAGCCGGAAAAACAGAAATGACGAGCAGTACTTC; d_call: .; v_call: TRBV7-9; j_call: TRBJ2-7; clone_size: few
cdr3_aa: CASSYIAGANYEQYF; cdr3_nt: TGTGCCAGCAGTTACATCGCAGGGGCGAACTACGAGCAGTACTTC; d_call: .; v_call: TRBV6-5; j_call: TRBJ2-7; clone_size: .
cdr3_aa: CASSSRGLAVQYF; cdr3_nt: TGTGCCAGCAGTAGTAGGGGACTAGCGGTGCAGTACTTC; d_call: TRBD2; v_call: TRBV28; j_call: TRBJ2-7; clone_size: .
cdr3_aa: CASSLAGRAETQYF; cdr3_nt: TGCGCCAGCAGCTTGGCCGGCAGGGCTGAGACCCAGTACTTC; d_call: .; v_call: TRBV5-1; j_call: TRBJ2-5; clone_size: .
cdr3_aa: CASPNPPTVLSYEQYF; cdr3_nt: TGTGCCAGCCCCAATCCCCCGACAGTTCTTAGCTACGAGCAGTACTTC; d_call: .; v_call: TRBV21-1; j_call: TRBJ2-7; clone_size: .
cdr3_aa: CAIRHRAGEFPDTQYF; cdr3_nt: TGTGCCATCAGGCACCGAGCGGGAGAGTTCCCGGATACGCAGTATTTT; d_call: TRBD2; v_call: TRBV10-3; j_call: TRBJ2-3; clone_size: .
cdr3_aa: CASSFRQALGGYTF; cdr3_nt: TGTGCCAGCAGTTTCCGACAGGCCCTCGGCGGCTACACCTTC; d_call: .; v_call: TRBV2; j_call: TRBJ1-2; clone_size: .
cdr3_aa: CASSVGGGTGAEQYF; cdr3_nt: TGTGCCAGCAGCGTAGGGGGTGGGACAGGGGCCGAGCAGTACTTC; d_call: TRBD1; v_call: TRBV9; j_call: TRBJ2-7; clone_size: .
cdr3_aa: CASSFGVYQPQHF; cdr3_nt: TGTGCCAGCAGCTTTGGGGTTTATCAGCCCCAGCATTTT; d_call: .; v_call: TRBV11-2; j_call: TRBJ1-5; clone_size: .
cdr3_aa: CASSYRGTGRAYEQYF; cdr3_nt: TGTGCCAGCAGTTACCGTGGGACAGGAAGGGCCTACGAGCAGTACTTC; d_call: TRBD1; v_call: TRBV6-5; j_call: TRBJ2-7; clone_size: .
cdr3_aa: CASSQGAGPNTEAFF; cdr3_nt: TGTGCCAGCAGTCAAGGGGCAGGCCCGAACACTGAAGCTTTCTTT; d_call: .; v_call: TRBV6-5; j_call: TRBJ1-1; clone_size: .
cdr3_aa: CASSERLRLAAWETQYF; cdr3_nt: TGTGCCAGCAGTGAGAGATTGAGACTAGCGGCTTGGGAGACCCAGTACTTC; d_call: TRBD2; v_call: TRBV6-1; j_call: TRBJ2-5; clone_size: .
cdr3_aa: CASSFSNYGYTF; cdr3_nt: TGTGCCAGCAGCTTTTCCAACTATGGCTACACCTTC; d_call: .; v_call: TRBV5-6; j_call: TRBJ1-2; clone_size: .
cdr3_aa: CASSFLPDTEAFF; cdr3_nt: TGTGCCAGCAGCTTTCTCCCCGACACTGAAGCTTTCTTT; d_call: .; v_call: TRBV11-2; j_call: TRBJ1-1; clone_size: .
cdr3_aa: CASSRTSHYTGELFF; cdr3_nt: TGCGCCAGCAGCCGGACTAGCCACTACACCGGGGAGCTGTTTTTT; d_call: TRBD2; v_call: TRBV4-1; j_call: TRBJ2-2; clone_size: .
cdr3_aa: CASSQGKGYTGELFF; cdr3_nt: TGTGCCAGCAGCCAAGGGAAAGGGTACACCGGGGAGCTGTTTTTT; d_call: .; v_call: TRBV5-4; j_call: TRBJ2-2; clone_size: once
cdr3_aa: CASSFRSADTQYF; cdr3_nt: TGTGCCAGCAGTTTTCGGTCAGCAGATACGCAGTATTTT; d_call: .; v_call: TRBV27; j_call: TRBJ2-3; clone_size: .
cdr3_aa: CASSQGTGMGAYEQYF; cdr3_nt: TGTGCCAGCAGCCAAGGGACAGGGATGGGGGCCTACGAGCAGTACTTC; d_call: TRBD1; v_call: TRBV13; j_call: TRBJ2-7; clone_size: .
cdr3_aa: CASSLRLAGSPLHF; cdr3_nt: TGTGCCAGCAGCCTTCGCTTAGCGGGGTCACCCCTCCACTTT; d_call: .; v_call: TRBV21-1; j_call: TRBJ1-6; clone_size: .
cdr3_aa: CASSEQRLPGELFF; cdr3_nt: TGTGCCAGCAGCGAGCAGAGACTGCCCGGGGAGCTGTTTTTT; d_call: .; v_call: TRBV9; j_call: TRBJ2-2; clone_size: .
cdr3_aa: CASSTDRGNQPQHF; cdr3_nt: TGTGCCAGTAGTACCGACAGGGGCAATCAGCCCCAGCATTTT; d_call: TRBD1; v_call: TRBV19; j_call: TRBJ1-5; clone_size: few
cdr3_aa: CASSFLYPLRGRAYNEQFF; cdr3_nt: TGTGCCAGCAGTTTCCTCTACCCCTTAAGGGGGAGGGCCTACAATGAGCAGTTCTTC; d_call: .; v_call: TRBV27; j_call: TRBJ2-1; clone_size: .
cdr3_aa: CSASGTGDQYF; cdr3_nt: TGCAGTGCTTCCGGGACAGGGGATCAGTACTTC; d_call: TRBD1; v_call: TRBV20-1; j_call: TRBJ2-7; clone_size: once
cdr3_aa: CASSPRAGVGETQYF; cdr3_nt: TGCGCCAGCAGCCCTCGGGCAGGAGTTGGAGAGACCCAGTACTTC; d_call: .; v_call: TRBV5-1; j_call: TRBJ2-5; clone_size: once
cdr3_aa: CASSQEILAGGYEQYF; cdr3_nt: TGCGCCAGCAGCCAAGAGATACTAGCGGGAGGCTACGAGCAGTACTTC; d_call: TRBD2; v_call: TRBV4-3; j_call: TRBJ2-7; clone_size: .
cdr3_aa: CASSQVTISRNEQFF; cdr3_nt: TGCGCCAGCAGCCAAGTCACGATTTCCCGCAATGAGCAGTTCTTC; d_call: .; v_call: TRBV4-3; j_call: TRBJ2-1; clone_size: .
cdr3_aa: CASSFRTRANTGELFF; cdr3_nt: TGTGCCAGCAGTTTCCGGACTAGGGCGAACACCGGGGAGCTGTTTTTT; d_call: TRBD2; v_call: TRBV6-6; j_call: TRBJ2-2; clone_size: .
cdr3_aa: CASSELTGPGELFF; cdr3_nt: TGTGCCAGCAGTGAGCTAACAGGGCCCGGGGAGCTGTTTTTT; d_call: .; v_call: TRBV2; j_call: TRBJ2-2; clone_size: .